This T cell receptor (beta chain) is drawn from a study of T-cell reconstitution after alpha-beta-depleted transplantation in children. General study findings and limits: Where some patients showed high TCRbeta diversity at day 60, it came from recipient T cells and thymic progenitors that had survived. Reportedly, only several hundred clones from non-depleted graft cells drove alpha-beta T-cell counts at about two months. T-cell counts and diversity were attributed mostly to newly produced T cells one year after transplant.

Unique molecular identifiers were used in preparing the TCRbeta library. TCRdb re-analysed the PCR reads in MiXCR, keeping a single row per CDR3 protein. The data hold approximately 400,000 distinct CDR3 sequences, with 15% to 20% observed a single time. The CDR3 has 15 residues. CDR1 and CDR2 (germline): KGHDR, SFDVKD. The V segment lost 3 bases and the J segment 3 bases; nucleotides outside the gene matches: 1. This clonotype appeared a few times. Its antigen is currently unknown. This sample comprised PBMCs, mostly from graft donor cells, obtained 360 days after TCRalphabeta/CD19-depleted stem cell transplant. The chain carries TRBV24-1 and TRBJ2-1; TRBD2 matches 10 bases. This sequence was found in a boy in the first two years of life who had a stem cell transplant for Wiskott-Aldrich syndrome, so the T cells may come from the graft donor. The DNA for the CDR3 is TGTGCCACCAGTGATACTAGCGGGATCTACAATGAGCAGTTCTTC. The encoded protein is CATSDTSGIYNEQFF.